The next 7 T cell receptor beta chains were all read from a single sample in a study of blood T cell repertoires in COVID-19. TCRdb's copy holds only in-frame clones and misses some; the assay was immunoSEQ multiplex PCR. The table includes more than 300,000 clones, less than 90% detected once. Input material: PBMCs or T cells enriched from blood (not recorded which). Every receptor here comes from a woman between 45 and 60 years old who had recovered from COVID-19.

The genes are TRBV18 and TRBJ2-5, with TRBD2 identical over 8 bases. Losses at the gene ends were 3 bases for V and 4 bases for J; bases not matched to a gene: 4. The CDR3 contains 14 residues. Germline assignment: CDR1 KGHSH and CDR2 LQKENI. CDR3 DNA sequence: TGTGCCAGCTCACCTGTGGGACTAGGAGAGACCCAGTACTTC. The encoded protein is CASSPVGLGETQYF.

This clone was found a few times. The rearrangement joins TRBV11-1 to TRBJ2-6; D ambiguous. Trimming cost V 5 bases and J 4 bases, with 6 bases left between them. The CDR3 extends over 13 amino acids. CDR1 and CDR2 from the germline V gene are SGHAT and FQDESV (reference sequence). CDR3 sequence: CASSRAGANVLTF. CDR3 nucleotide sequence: TGTGCCAGCAGCCGCGCGGGGGCCAACGTCCTGACTTTC. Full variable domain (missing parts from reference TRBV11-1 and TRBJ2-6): EAEVAQSPRYKITEKSQAVAFWCDPISGHATLYWYRQILGQGPELLVQFQDESVVDDSQLPKDRFSAERLKGVDSTLKIQPAELGDSAMYLCASSRAGANVLTFGAGSRLTVL.

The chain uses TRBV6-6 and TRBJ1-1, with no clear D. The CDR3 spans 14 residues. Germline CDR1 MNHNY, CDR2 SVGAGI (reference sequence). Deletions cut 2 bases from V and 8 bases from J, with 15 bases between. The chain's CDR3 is CASSYAGLTAEAFF. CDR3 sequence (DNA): TGTGCCAGCAGTTACGCCGGACTTACCGCGGAAGCTTTCTTT.

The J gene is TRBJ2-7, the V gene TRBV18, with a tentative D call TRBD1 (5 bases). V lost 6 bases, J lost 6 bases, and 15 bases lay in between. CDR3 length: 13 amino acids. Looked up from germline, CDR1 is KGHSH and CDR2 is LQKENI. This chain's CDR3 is CASSFHVGVEQYF. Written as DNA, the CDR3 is TGTGCCAGCTCTTTTCACGTAGGGGTCGAGCAGTACTTC. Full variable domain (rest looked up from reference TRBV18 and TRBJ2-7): NAGVMQNPRHLVRRRGQEARLRCSPMKGHSHVYWYRQLPEEGLKFMVYLQKENIIDESGMPKERFSAEFPKEGPSILRIQQVVRGDSAAYFCASSFHVGVEQYFGPGTRLTVT.

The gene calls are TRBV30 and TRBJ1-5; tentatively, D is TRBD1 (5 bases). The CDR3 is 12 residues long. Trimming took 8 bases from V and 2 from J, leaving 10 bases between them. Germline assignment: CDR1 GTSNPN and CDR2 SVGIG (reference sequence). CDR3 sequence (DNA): TGTGCCGGAGGGGAGGGCAATCAGCCCCAGCATTTT. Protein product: CAGGEGNQPQHF.

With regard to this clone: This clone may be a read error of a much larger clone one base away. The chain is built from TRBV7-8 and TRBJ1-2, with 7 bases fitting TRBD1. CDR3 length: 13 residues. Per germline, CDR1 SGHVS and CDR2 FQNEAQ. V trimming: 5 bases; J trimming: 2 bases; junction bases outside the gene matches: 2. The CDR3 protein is CASSQGQNYGYTF. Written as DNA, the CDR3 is TGTGCCAGCAGCCAGGGACAGAACTATGGCTACACCTTC.

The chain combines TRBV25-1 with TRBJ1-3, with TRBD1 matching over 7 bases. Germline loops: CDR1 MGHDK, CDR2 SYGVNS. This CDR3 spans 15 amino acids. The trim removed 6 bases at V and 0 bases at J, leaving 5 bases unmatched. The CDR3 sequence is CASRQTGNSGNTIYF. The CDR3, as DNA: TGTGCCAGCAGACAGACAGGGAACTCTGGAAACACCATATATTTT.